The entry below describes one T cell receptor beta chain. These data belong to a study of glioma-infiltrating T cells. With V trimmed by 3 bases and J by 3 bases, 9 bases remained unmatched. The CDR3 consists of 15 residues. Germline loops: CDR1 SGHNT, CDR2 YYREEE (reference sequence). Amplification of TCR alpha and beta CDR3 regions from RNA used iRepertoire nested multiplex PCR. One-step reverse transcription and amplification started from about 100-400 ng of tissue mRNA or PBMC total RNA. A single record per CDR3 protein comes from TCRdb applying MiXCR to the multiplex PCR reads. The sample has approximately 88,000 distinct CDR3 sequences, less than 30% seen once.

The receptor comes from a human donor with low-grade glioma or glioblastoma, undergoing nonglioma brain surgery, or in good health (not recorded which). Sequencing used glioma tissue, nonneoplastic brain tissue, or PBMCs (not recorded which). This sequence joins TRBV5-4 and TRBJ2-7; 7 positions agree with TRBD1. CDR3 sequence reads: CASSSQGLYDYEQYF. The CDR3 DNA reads TGTGCCAGCAGCTCACAGGGGCTCTACGACTACGAGCAGTACTTC.